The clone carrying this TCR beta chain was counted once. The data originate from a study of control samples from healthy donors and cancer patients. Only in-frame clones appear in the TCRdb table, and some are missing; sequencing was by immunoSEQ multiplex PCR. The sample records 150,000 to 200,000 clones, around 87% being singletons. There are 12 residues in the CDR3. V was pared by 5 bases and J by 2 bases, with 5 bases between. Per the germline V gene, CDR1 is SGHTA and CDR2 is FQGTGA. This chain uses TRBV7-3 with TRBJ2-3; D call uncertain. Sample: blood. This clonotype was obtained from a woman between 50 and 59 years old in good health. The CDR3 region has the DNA TGTGCCAGCAGCGGATACACAGATACGCAGTATTTT. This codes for CASSGYTDTQYF.